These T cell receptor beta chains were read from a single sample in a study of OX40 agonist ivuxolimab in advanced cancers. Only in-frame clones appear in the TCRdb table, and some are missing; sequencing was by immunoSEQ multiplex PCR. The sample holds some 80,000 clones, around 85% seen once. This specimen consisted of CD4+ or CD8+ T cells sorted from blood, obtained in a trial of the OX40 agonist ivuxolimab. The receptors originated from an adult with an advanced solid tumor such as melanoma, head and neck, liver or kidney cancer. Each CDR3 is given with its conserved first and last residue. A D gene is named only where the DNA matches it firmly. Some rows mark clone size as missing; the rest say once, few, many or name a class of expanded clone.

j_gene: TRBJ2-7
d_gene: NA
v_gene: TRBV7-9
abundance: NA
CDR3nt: TGTGCCAGCAGCTTAGTAGGCCGGCGTGGCCAGAAGATCTACGAGCAGTACTTC
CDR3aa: CASSLVGRRGQKIYEQYF

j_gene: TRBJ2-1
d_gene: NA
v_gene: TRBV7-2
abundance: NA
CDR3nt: TGTGCCAGCAGCTTAAGGCTTTACAATGAGCAGTTCTTC
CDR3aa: CASSLRLYNEQFF

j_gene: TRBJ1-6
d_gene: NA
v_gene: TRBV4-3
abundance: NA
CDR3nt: TGCGCCAGCAGCCAAGGGGGCGGGCTGACTTCACCCCTCCACTTT
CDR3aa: CASSQGGGLTSPLHF

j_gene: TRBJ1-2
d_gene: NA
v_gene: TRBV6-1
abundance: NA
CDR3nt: TGTGCCAGCAGCCTAGGAGGGTCGAACTATGGCTACACCTTC
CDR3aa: CASSLGGSNYGYTF

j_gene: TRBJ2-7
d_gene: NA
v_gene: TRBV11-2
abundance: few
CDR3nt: TGTGCCAGCAGCTTCGTAGGCTACGAGCAGTACTTC
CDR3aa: CASSFVGYEQYF

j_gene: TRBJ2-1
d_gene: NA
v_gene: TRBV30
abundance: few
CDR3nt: TGTGCCTGGAGACCCTGGGGTGAGGGGTACAATGAGCAGTTCTTC
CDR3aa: CAWRPWGEGYNEQFF

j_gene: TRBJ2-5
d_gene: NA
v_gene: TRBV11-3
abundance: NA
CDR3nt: TGTGCCAGCAGCTGGGTTCAAGAGACCCAGTACTTC
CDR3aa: CASSWVQETQYF

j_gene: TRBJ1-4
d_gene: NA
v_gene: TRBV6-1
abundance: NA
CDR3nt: TGTGCCAGCTCTAGGACTGACCTTGAAAAACTGTTTTTT
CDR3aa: CASSRTDLEKLFF

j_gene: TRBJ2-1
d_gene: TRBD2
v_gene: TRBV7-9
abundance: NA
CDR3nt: TGTGCCAGCAGCTTAGCCGCTACTAGCGGGAGCTACAATGAGCAGTTCTTC
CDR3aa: CASSLAATSGSYNEQFF

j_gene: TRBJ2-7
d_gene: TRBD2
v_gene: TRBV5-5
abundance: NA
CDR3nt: TGTGCCAGCAGCTTGGAGGCCGGGACTAGGACTTACGAGCAGTACTTC
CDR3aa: CASSLEAGTRTYEQYF

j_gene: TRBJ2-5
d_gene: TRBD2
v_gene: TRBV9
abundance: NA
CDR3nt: TGTGCCAGCAGCGTGTCAGCGGGAGTTCAAGAGACCCAGTACTTC
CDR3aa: CASSVSAGVQETQYF

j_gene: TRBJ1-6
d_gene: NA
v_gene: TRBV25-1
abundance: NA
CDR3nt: TGTGCCAGCAGCCGGGGGGGCGGGACCTATAATTCACCCCTCCACTTT
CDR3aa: CASSRGGGTYNSPLHF

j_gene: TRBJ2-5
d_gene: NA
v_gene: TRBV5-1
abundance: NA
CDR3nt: TGCGCCAGCAGCTTCGAAGACAGCTCGGGGCAGTACTTC
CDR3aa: CASSFEDSSGQYF

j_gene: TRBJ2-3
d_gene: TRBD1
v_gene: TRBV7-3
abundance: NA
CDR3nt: TGTGCCAGCAGTCGACAGGGGGCAGGAGATACGCAGTATTTT
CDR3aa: CASSRQGAGDTQYF

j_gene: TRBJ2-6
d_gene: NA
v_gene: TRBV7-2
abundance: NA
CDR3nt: TGTGCCAGCAGCTTACCCCCGGGCTTGGTAGGGGCCAACGTCCTGACTTTC
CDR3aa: CASSLPPGLVGANVLTF

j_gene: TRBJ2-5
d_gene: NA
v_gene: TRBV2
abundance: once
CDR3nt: TGTGCCAGCAAGGGGGGGACCGAGACCCAGTACTTC
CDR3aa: CASKGGTETQYF

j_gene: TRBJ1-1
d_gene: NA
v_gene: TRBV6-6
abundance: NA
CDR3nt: TGTGCCAGCAGTTACTCGCGCACGAGTGGAGCTTTCTTT
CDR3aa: CASSYSRTSGAFF

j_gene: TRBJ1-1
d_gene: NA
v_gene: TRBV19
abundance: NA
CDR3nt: TGTGCCAGTAGGCTCACAGGGAGTGAAGCTTTCTTT
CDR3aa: CASRLTGSEAFF

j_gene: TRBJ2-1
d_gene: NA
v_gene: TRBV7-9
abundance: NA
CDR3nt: TGTGCCAGCAGCGGGGGCCTAAGCTCCTACAATGAGCAGTTCTTC
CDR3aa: CASSGGLSSYNEQFF

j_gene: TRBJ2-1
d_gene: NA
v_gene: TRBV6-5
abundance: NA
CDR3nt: TGTGCCAGCAGTTTAATAGGGCGCCGGGATGGTGAGCAGTTCTTC
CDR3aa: CASSLIGRRDGEQFF

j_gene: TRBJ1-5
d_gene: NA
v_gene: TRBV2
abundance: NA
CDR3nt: TGTGCCAGCAAAGTAGAAGTAGGGCCCTATCAGCCCCAGCATTTT
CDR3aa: CASKVEVGPYQPQHF

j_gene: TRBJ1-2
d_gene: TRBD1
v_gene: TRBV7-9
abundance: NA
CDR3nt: TGTGCCAGCAGCCCGACAGGGCCCTATGGCTACACCTTC
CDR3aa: CASSPTGPYGYTF

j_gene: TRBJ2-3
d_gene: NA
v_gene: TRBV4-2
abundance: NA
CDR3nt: TGTGCCAGCAGCCAAGGACACGACGTTTCCCCAGATACGCAGTATTTT
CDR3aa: CASSQGHDVSPDTQYF

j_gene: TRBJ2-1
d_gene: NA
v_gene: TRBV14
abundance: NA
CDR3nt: TGTGCCAGCAGCCAGGGATCTGGCAGGCTGGGGAATGAGCAGTTCTTC
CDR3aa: CASSQGSGRLGNEQFF

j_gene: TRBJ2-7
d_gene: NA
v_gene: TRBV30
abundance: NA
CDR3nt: TGTGCCTGGAGTGTACGGGGGAACCACGAGCAGTACTTC
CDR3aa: CAWSVRGNHEQYF

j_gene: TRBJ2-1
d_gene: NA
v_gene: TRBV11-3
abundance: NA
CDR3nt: TGTGCCAGCAAGCGGGGGACAGCCTCTTACAATGAGCAGTTCTTC
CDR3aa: CASKRGTASYNEQFF

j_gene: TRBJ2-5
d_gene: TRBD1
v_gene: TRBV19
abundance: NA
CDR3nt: TGTGCCAGTAGTATTTCCCTTTATCAGGGGGCGCGAGAGACCCAGTACTTC
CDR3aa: CASSISLYQGARETQYF

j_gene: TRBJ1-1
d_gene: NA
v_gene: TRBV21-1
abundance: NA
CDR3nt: TGTGCCAGCAGCAATTCCCCCACCACACAGGGCACTGAAGCTTTCTTT
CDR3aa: CASSNSPTTQGTEAFF

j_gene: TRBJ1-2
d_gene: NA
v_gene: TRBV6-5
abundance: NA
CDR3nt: TGTGCCAGCAGTTACACGGACAAGATTAACTATGGCTACACCTTC
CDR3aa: CASSYTDKINYGYTF

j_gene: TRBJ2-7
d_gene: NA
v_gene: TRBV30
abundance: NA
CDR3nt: TGTGCCTGCCGACTGAGCGGGTCCTCCTACGAGCAGTACTTC
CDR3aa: CACRLSGSSYEQYF

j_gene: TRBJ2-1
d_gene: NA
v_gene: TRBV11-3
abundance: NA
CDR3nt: TGTGCCAGCAGCTTGGTACAGGCCTCGGAGCGGTTCTTC
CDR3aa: CASSLVQASERFF

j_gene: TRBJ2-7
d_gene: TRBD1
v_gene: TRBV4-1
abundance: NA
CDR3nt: TGCGCCAGCAGCCACCAAATGACCGGGACAGGGCCTTACGAGCAGTACTTC
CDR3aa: CASSHQMTGTGPYEQYF

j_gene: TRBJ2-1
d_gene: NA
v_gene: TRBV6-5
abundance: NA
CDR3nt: TGTGCCAGCAGTCCCCGGTACAGGGAGAATGAGCAGTTCTTC
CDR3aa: CASSPRYRENEQFF

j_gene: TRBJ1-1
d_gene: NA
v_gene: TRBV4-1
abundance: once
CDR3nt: TGCGCCAGCAGCCAAACCGGGAGTGGGAAGGCTGAAGCTTTCTTT
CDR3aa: CASSQTGSGKAEAFF

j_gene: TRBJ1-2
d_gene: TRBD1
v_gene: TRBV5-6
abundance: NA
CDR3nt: TGTGCCAGCAGCTCGACAGGGTTGGACTATGGCTACACCTTC
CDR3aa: CASSSTGLDYGYTF

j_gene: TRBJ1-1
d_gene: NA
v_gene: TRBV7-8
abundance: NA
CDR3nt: TGTGCCAGCAGCTTAGTTCCAGGGCGGGTGTACACTGAAGCTTTCTTT
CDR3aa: CASSLVPGRVYTEAFF

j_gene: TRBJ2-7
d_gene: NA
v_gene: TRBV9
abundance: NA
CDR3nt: TGTGCCAGCAGCGTCTCACCCGTAAACGAGCAGTACTTC
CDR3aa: CASSVSPVNEQYF

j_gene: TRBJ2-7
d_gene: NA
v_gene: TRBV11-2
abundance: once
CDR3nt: TGTGCCAGCAGTTTGACTGGTCCCTACGAGCAGTACTTC
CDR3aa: CASSLTGPYEQYF

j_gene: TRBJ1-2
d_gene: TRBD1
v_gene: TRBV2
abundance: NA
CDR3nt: TGTGCCAGCAGTGTTGAAGGACAGGCTGAGGGCTACACCTTC
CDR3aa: CASSVEGQAEGYTF

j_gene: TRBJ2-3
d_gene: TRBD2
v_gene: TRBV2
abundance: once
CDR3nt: TGTGCCAGCACCGGACTAGCCCGAGGGACGCAGTATTTT
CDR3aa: CASTGLARGTQYF

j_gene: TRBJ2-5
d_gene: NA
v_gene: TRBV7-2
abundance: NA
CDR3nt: TGTGCCAGCAGCTTCCAAGAGACCCAGTACTTC
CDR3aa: CASSFQETQYF

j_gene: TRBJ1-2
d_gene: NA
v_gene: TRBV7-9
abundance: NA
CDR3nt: TGTGCCAGCAGCTTTCCGGGGGCCACCCCAGGCTACACCTTC
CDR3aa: CASSFPGATPGYTF

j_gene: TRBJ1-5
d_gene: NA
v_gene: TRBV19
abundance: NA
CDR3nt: TGTGCCAGTAGTCGGGGGGATTCCCAAGCCCAGCATTTT
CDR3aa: CASSRGDSQAQHF